This T cell receptor beta chain was documented in a study of T cells after yellow fever vaccination (dated by TCRdb to between 2018 and 2021). Regarding the complete study: The SMART-Seq v4 Ultra Low Input RNA kit was used to prepare libraries from fractions with low cell numbers. To follow T-cell clones before and after both primary and booster YFV17D yellow fever vaccination, bulk TCR alpha and beta repertoires underwent longitudinal sequencing. Two healthy male donors, one aged 18 to 29 and one aged 30 to 39 years, were included in the cohort. Blood was collected at multiple timepoints before and after primary and secondary immunization, and bulk PBMC replicates and cell subsets were isolated.

Overall study results and their limits: Computational filtering was needed because FACS-sorted repertoires could contain abundant contaminating clonotypes from the bulk population. Compared with the primary T-cell response, the secondary T-cell response was weaker but faster, peaking on day 5 rather than day 15. After the booster, most of the clones that had expanded following primary vaccination were detected again (just under 97% of CD4 and 88% of CD8), which suggests that memory was broadly maintained. A small share of clonotypes was detected in both CD4 and CD8 compartments, with the overlap likely arising from convergent recombination. The study included only a couple of donors, which limits how far the findings can be generalized.

This clonotype turned up a few times. Its antigen is still unknown. Per-base qualities were not stored, and no clone one base away is much larger. TCR cDNA was made using 5'RACE template switching, a step that added a universal primer site and unique molecular identifiers. cDNA synthesis was primed from both the TCR alpha and TCR beta constant segments. Library amplification involved two PCR steps, and the second step added sample barcodes and sequencing adapters. Sequencing of libraries was performed on Illumina HiSeq 2500 (2x100 bp) or NovaSeq (2x150 bp). Per the authors' processing: MIGEC handled demultiplexing of reads and collapsing into UMI consensus sequences, while MiXCR performed V(D)J alignment. Vaccine-responding clonotypes were defined with edgeR using replicate PBMC samples, requiring FDR below 0.01 and a log2 fold change above 5 up to day 15. Each bulk clonotype was labeled CD4 or CD8 based on which sequenced repertoire, CD4 or CD8, contained the clonotype at higher abundance. In-frame beta chains were kept once TCRdb had trimmed the public reads at Q25 with fastp and called clones with MiXCR. Every CDR3 protein is listed once, alongside the most common genes and DNA of its rows. These V and J calls derive from TCRdb rather than the authors' analysis. The sample has hundreds of thousands of distinct CDR3 sequences on record, approximately 13% of them singletons. Jointly, the top ten make up about 14% of the sample.

Reading the label with the study, this specimen's treatment or condition is: live attenuated yellow fever vaccine strain. Two biological replicates of bulk PBMCs were collected at each blood-draw timepoint. PBMCs were isolated from peripheral blood using a standard Ficoll-Paque protocol. TriZol was used to extract RNA from bulk PBMCs, CD4 and CD8 fractions, and dextramer-positive and dextramer-negative fractions. Material: PBMCs, obtained on the day of the yellow fever booster vaccination. The TCR sequence derives from a man aged 25-45 years who received the YFV17D yellow fever vaccine.

The CDR3: CSARAQTGTYEQYF. The nucleotides are TGCAGTGCTAGAGCCCAGACAGGGACCTACGAGCAGTACTTC. The sequence is built from TRBV20-1 and TRBJ2-7, with TRBD1 identical over 7 junction bases. From the cysteine up to the phenylalanine, the CDR3 has a length of 14 residues. The retained sequence is limited to the CDR3, 42 bases, with the frame set at the first base. Trimming leaves V shorter by 1 base and J shorter by 2 bases, with the junction holding 5 bases beyond the gene matches. The germline V gene (reference sequence) gives CDR1 as DFQATT and CDR2 as SNEGSKA.